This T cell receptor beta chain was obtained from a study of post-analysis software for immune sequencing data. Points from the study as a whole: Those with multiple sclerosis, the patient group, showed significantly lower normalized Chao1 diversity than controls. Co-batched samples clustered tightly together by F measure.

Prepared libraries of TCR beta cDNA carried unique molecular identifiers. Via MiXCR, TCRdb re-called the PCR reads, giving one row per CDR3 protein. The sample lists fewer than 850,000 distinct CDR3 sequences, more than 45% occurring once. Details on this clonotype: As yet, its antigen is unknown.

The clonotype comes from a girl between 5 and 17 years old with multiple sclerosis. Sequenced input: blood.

CDR3 sequence reads: CASSWFDTYEQYF. Written as DNA, the CDR3 is TGTGCCAGCAGTTGGTTCGACACCTACGAGCAGTACTTC. The chain uses TRBV6-2 or TRBV6-3 and TRBJ2-7; D is ambiguous. The CDR3 sequence is 13 residues long. Germline V lookup: CDR1 MNHEY, CDR2 SVGEGT. The V end was cut by 4 bases, the J end by 2 bases, with 9 bases between.